The rows below give T cell receptor beta chains drawn from one sample of a study of shared clonotypes between healthy human individuals. Profiled with immunoSEQ multiplex PCR; TCRdb holds only in-frame clones, not every one. This table holds millions of clones, around 96% found once. Sequenced material: naive CD8+ T cells sorted from blood. The receptors were sampled from a man younger than 35 in good health. CDR3s include the opening cysteine and the closing phenylalanine or tryptophan. D genes are given only for firm matches. Clone size is given for some rows only: seen once, a few or many times, or a class if the clone is expanded.

abundance: .
v_gene: TRBV6-6
j_gene: TRBJ2-1
len: 13
d_gene: .
CDR3aa: CASSYGRDNEQFF
CDR3nt: TGTGCCAGCAGTTACGGACGGGACAATGAGCAGTTCTTC

abundance: .
v_gene: TRBV6-1
j_gene: TRBJ1-2
len: 15
d_gene: .
CDR3aa: CASSEFPGNGYGYTF
CDR3nt: TGTGCCAGCAGTGAATTTCCAGGGAACGGCTATGGCTACACCTTC

abundance: .
v_gene: TRBV5-6
j_gene: TRBJ2-5
len: 16
d_gene: .
CDR3aa: CASSFGGLGTQETQYF
CDR3nt: TGTGCCAGCAGCTTTGGGGGATTGGGGACCCAAGAGACCCAGTACTTC

abundance: .
v_gene: TRBV4-3
j_gene: TRBJ2-5
len: 16
d_gene: TRBD1
CDR3aa: CASSQDWAGGEETQYF
CDR3nt: TGCGCCAGCAGCCAAGATTGGGCAGGGGGTGAAGAGACCCAGTACTTC

abundance: .
v_gene: TRBV30
j_gene: TRBJ2-7
len: 10
d_gene: .
CDR3aa: CAWSVTEQYF
CDR3nt: TGTGCCTGGAGTGTGACAGAGCAGTACTTC

abundance: .
v_gene: TRBV5-3
j_gene: TRBJ1-1
len: 13
d_gene: .
CDR3aa: CARRMEANTEAFF
CDR3nt: TGTGCCAGAAGGATGGAGGCGAACACTGAAGCTTTCTTT

abundance: .
v_gene: TRBV2
j_gene: TRBJ1-4
len: 11
d_gene: .
CDR3aa: CASSVGGGLFF
CDR3nt: TGTGCCAGCAGTGTGGGCGGGGGACTGTTTTTT

abundance: .
v_gene: TRBV25-1
j_gene: TRBJ1-2
len: 16
d_gene: TRBD1
CDR3aa: CASSEPGQGAGDGYTF
CDR3nt: TGTGCCAGCAGTGAACCGGGACAGGGGGCAGGCGATGGCTACACCTTC

abundance: .
v_gene: TRBV4-1
j_gene: TRBJ1-1
len: 17
d_gene: TRBD1
CDR3aa: CASRPTGTGGAGTEAFF
CDR3nt: TGCGCCAGCAGACCTACCGGGACAGGGGGCGCCGGGACTGAAGCTTTCTTT

abundance: .
v_gene: TRBV5-5
j_gene: TRBJ2-7
len: 14
d_gene: TRBD1
CDR3aa: CASSLGGQGYEQYF
CDR3nt: TGTGCCAGCAGCTTGGGGGGACAGGGCTACGAGCAGTACTTC

abundance: .
v_gene: TRBV2
j_gene: TRBJ1-1
len: 13
d_gene: .
CDR3aa: CAILPTGNTEAFF
CDR3nt: TGTGCCATCCTACCAACAGGGAACACTGAAGCTTTCTTT

abundance: .
v_gene: TRBV6-5
j_gene: TRBJ2-7
len: 13
d_gene: .
CDR3aa: CASSNRDAIQQYF
CDR3nt: TGTGCCAGCAGTAACCGGGACGCTATACAGCAGTACTTC

abundance: .
v_gene: TRBV7-9
j_gene: TRBJ2-7
len: 14
d_gene: .
CDR3aa: CASSLVGGSGEQYF
CDR3nt: TGTGCCAGCAGCTTAGTCGGAGGGTCGGGCGAGCAGTACTTC

abundance: .
v_gene: TRBV28
j_gene: TRBJ2-7
len: 17
d_gene: TRBD2
CDR3aa: CASSVSFSGGATYEQYF
CDR3nt: TGTGCCAGCAGTGTAAGTTTTAGCGGGGGCGCTACCTACGAGCAGTACTTC

abundance: once
v_gene: TRBV15
j_gene: TRBJ1-1
len: 14
d_gene: .
CDR3aa: CATIKDGMNTEAFF
CDR3nt: TGTGCCACCATTAAGGACGGTATGAACACTGAAGCTTTCTTT

abundance: .
v_gene: TRBV5-6
j_gene: TRBJ2-5
len: 13
d_gene: .
CDR3aa: CASSSEEQETQYF
CDR3nt: TGTGCCAGCAGCTCCGAAGAACAAGAGACCCAGTACTTC

abundance: .
v_gene: TRBV19
j_gene: TRBJ2-3
len: 15
d_gene: TRBD2
CDR3aa: CASSIVGGGADTQYF
CDR3nt: TGTGCCAGTAGTATAGTCGGCGGGGGGGCAGATACGCAGTATTTT

abundance: .
v_gene: TRBV27
j_gene: TRBJ2-3
len: 14
d_gene: .
CDR3aa: CASSLRAAGDTQYF
CDR3nt: TGTGCCAGCAGTTTACGCGCAGCGGGAGATACGCAGTATTTT

abundance: .
v_gene: TRBV4-3
j_gene: TRBJ1-1
len: 13
d_gene: .
CDR3aa: CASSLGPNTEAFF
CDR3nt: TGCGCCAGCAGCCTCGGTCCTAACACTGAAGCTTTCTTT

abundance: once
v_gene: TRBV28
j_gene: TRBJ1-6
len: 13
d_gene: .
CDR3aa: CASSLTDGDPGDF
CDR3nt: TGTGCCAGCAGTTTAACAGACGGGGACCCCGGGGACTTT

abundance: .
v_gene: TRBV7-9
j_gene: TRBJ2-1
len: 12
d_gene: .
CDR3aa: CASSLVVNEQFF
CDR3nt: TGTGCCAGCAGCTTAGTCGTGAATGAGCAGTTCTTC

abundance: .
v_gene: TRBV4-1
j_gene: TRBJ2-7
len: 15
d_gene: TRBD1
CDR3aa: CASSLGTGGSYEQYF
CDR3nt: TGCGCCAGCAGCCTGGGAACAGGGGGAAGCTACGAGCAGTACTTC

abundance: .
v_gene: TRBV7-6
j_gene: TRBJ2-1
len: 15
d_gene: .
CDR3aa: CASSLVAGYYNEQFF
CDR3nt: TGTGCCAGCAGCTTAGTTGCGGGATACTACAATGAGCAGTTCTTC

abundance: .
v_gene: TRBV21-1
j_gene: TRBJ2-7
len: 11
d_gene: .
CDR3aa: CASSPSHEQYF
CDR3nt: TGTGCCAGCAGCCCGTCCCACGAGCAGTACTTC

abundance: .
v_gene: TRBV4-2
j_gene: TRBJ1-6
len: 18
d_gene: .
CDR3aa: CASSQTTGVSSYNSPLHF
CDR3nt: TGTGCCAGCAGCCAAACTACAGGCGTTAGCTCCTATAATTCACCCCTCCACTTT

abundance: .
v_gene: TRBV7-6
j_gene: TRBJ2-3
len: 17
d_gene: TRBD2
CDR3aa: CASSLGTSGGTGYGQYF
CDR3nt: TGTGCCAGCAGCCTCGGGACTAGCGGGGGCACCGGTTACGGGCAGTATTTT

abundance: .
v_gene: TRBV4-3
j_gene: TRBJ2-5
len: 14
d_gene: TRBD1
CDR3aa: CASSQEDREETQYF
CDR3nt: TGCGCCAGCAGCCAAGAGGACAGGGAGGAGACCCAGTACTTC

abundance: few
v_gene: TRBV5-6
j_gene: TRBJ1-2
len: 15
d_gene: TRBD1
CDR3aa: CASSLAWTGEIGYTF
CDR3nt: TGTGCCAGCAGCTTGGCTTGGACAGGGGAGATAGGCTACACCTTC

abundance: .
v_gene: TRBV6-6
j_gene: TRBJ1-2
len: 13
d_gene: .
CDR3aa: CASRGVDSHGYTF
CDR3nt: TGTGCCAGCAGGGGCGTAGACAGTCATGGCTACACCTTC

abundance: .
v_gene: TRBV6-6
j_gene: TRBJ2-4
len: 14
d_gene: .
CDR3aa: CASSPQAAKNIQYF
CDR3nt: TGTGCCAGCAGTCCACAGGCAGCCAAAAACATTCAGTACTTC

abundance: .
v_gene: TRBV9
j_gene: TRBJ1-1
len: 13
d_gene: TRBD1
CDR3aa: CASSVQGDTEAFF
CDR3nt: TGTGCCAGCAGCGTACAGGGGGACACTGAAGCTTTCTTT

abundance: .
v_gene: TRBV19
j_gene: TRBJ2-3
len: 13
d_gene: .
CDR3aa: CASSPLLLDTQYF
CDR3nt: TGTGCCAGTAGTCCGTTGTTGCTGGATACGCAGTATTTT

abundance: .
v_gene: TRBV7-9
j_gene: TRBJ2-2
len: 15
d_gene: TRBD1
CDR3aa: CASTTGQGIAGELFF
CDR3nt: TGTGCCAGCACCACAGGACAGGGTATTGCCGGGGAGCTGTTTTTT